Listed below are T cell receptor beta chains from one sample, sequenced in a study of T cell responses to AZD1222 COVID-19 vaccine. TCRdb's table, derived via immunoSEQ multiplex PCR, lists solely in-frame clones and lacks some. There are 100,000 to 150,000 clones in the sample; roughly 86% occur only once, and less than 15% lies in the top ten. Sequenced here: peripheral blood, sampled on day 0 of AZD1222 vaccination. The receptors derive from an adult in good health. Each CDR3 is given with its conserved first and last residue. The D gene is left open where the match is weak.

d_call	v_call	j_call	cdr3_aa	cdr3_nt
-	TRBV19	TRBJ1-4	CASKGWEATNEKLFF	TGTGCCAGTAAAGGCTGGGAGGCCACTAATGAAAAACTGTTTTTT
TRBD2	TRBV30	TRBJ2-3	CAWSVWGLAGATQYF	TGTGCCTGGAGTGTATGGGGACTAGCGGGAGCTACGCAGTATTTT
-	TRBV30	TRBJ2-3	CAWRKRGLFTDTQYF	TGTGCCTGGAGGAAAAGGGGACTTTTCACAGATACGCAGTATTTT
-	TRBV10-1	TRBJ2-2	CASSESGAGELFF	TGCGCCAGCAGTGAGTCAGGGGCCGGGGAGCTGTTTTTT
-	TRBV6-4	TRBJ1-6	CASSDRDNSPLHF	TGTGCCAGCAGTGACAGGGATAATTCACCCCTCCACTTT
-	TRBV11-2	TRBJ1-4	CASSLATRANEKLFF	TGTGCCAGCAGCTTAGCTACCAGGGCTAACGAAAAACTGTTTTTT
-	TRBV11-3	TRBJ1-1	CASTLYWTSRGGTEAFF	TGTGCCAGCACCCTTTATTGGACGAGCAGGGGAGGGACTGAAGCTTTCTTT
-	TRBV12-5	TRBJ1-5	CASGFGLDQPQHF	TGTGCTAGTGGTTTCGGTCTGGATCAGCCCCAGCATTTT
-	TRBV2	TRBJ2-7	CASRARQGLAAYEQYF	TGTGCCAGCAGGGCACGGCAGGGTTTGGCAGCCTACGAGCAGTACTTC
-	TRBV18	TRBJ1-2	CASSPEAGNVGYTF	TGTGCCAGCTCCCCAGAGGCAGGGAATGTCGGCTACACCTTC
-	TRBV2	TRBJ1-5	CASSDMGNGNQPQHF	TGTGCCAGCAGTGATATGGGTAACGGCAATCAGCCCCAGCATTTT
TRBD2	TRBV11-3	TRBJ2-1	CASSLREGEQFF	TGTGCCAGCAGCTTACGGGAGGGGGAGCAGTTCTTC
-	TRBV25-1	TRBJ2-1	CASSEGENEQFF	TGTGCCAGCAGTGAAGGAGAGAATGAGCAGTTCTTC
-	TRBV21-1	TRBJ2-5	CASSLKRNQETQYF	TGTGCCAGCAGCTTAAAGCGGAACCAAGAGACCCAGTACTTC